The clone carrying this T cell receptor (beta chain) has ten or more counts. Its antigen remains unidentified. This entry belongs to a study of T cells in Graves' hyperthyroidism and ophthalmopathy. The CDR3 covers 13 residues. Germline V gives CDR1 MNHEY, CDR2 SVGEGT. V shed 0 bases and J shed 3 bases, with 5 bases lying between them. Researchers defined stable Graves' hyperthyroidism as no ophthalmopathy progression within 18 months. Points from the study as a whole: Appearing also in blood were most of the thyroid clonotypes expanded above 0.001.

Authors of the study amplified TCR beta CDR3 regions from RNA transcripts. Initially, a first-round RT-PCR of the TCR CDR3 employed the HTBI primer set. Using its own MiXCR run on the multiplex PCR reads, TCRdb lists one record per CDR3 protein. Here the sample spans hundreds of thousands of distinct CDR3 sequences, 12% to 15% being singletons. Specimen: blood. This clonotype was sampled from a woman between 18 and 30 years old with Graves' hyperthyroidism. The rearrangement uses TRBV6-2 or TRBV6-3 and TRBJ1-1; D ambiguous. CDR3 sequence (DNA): TGTGCCAGCAGTTACTCGGCCCACACTGAAGCTTTCTTT. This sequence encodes CASSYSAHTEAFF.